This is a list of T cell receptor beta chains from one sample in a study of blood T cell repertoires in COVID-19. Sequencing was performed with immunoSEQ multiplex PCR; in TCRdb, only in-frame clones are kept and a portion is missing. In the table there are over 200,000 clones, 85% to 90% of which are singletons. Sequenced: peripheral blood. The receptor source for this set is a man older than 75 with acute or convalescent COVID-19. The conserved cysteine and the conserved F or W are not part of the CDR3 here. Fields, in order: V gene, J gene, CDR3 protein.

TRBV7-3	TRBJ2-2	ASSQGSHNTGELF
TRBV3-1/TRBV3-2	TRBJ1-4	ASSPLREEGEKLF
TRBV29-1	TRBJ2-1	SVEETTGGQGAYNEQF
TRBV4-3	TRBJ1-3	ASSQAAYKRDSSGNTIY
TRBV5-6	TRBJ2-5	ASSRGVASTQETQY
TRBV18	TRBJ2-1	ASSPSSGSHEQF
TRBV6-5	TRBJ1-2	ASTAGQGRGYT
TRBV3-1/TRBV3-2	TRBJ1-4	ASSQGGQLVGKLF
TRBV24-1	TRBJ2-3	ATSDFGQGSRDTQY
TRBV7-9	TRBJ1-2	ASSFSYDSLNYGYT
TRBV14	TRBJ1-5	ASSQTGLGNQPQH
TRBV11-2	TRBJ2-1	ASSLALDGRAGEQF
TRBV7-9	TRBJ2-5	ASSLVQVGETQY
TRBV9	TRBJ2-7	ASSVTTGDEQY
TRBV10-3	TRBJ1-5	AISTGSQPQH
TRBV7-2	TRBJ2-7	ASSLDPGISYEQY
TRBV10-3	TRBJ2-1	AISEGGNEQF
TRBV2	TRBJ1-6	ASRSSGHNNSPLH
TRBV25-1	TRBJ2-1	ASSEGGRSYNEQF
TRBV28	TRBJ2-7	ASSFQVIPYEQY
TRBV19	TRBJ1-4	ASAPWGNEKLF
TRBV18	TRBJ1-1	ASSPMPGDTEAF
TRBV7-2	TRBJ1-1	ASSSTGAITEAF
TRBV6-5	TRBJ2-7	ASSRQGNAYEQY
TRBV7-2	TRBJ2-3	ASSLTGGFTDTQY
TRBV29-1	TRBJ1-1	SVDPRQGRREAF
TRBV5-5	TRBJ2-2	ASSFERDTGELF
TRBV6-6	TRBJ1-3	ASSDQGQAGNTIY
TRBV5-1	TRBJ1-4	ASSLDTGVGEKLF
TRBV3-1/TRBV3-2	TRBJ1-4	ASSQGGGLSEKLF
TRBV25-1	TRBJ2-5	ASSDQPRWVQETQY
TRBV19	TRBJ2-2	ASTQTSGYGELF
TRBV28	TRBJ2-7	ASSLEGFLSYEQY
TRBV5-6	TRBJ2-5	ASSMTGTWEQY
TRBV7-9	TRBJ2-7	ASSLGTGDEQY
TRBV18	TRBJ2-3	ASSPPGQGASDTQY
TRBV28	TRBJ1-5	ASSPGTGNQPQH
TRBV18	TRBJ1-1	ASSSTGRDTEAF
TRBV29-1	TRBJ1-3	SAQGNSGNTIY
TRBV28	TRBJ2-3	ASSLMREPPDTQY